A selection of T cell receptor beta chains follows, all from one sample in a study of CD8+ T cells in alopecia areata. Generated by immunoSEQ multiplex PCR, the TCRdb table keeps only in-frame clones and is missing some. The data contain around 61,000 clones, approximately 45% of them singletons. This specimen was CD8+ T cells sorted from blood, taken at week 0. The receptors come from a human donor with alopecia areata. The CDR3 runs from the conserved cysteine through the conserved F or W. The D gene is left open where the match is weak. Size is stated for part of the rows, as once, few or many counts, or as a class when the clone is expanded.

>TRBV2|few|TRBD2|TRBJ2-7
CASSHHRLAGSSRAEQYF
TGTGCCAGCAGTCATCACCGACTAGCGGGATCTTCCCGAGCCGAGCAGTACTTC
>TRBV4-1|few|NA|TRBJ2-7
CASSQEWAGLEYEQYF
TGCGCCAGCAGCCAAGAGTGGGCGGGACTTGAGTACGAGCAGTACTTC
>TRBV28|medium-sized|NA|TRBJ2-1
CASSPPPDSVNEQFF
TGTGCCAGCAGTCCCCCCCCGGACAGCGTTAATGAGCAGTTCTTC
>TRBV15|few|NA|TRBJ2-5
CATSRETLRETQYF
TGTGCCACCAGCAGAGAGACATTAAGGGAGACCCAGTACTTC
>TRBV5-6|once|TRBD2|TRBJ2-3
CASSFLAVPSSTDTQYF
TGTGCCAGCAGCTTCCTAGCGGTACCATCTAGCACAGATACGCAGTATTTT
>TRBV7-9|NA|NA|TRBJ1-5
CASSSTDQPQHF
TGTGCCAGCAGCTCGACGGATCAGCCCCAGCATTTT
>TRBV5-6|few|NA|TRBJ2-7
CASRDGAYEQYF
TGTGCCAGCAGGGATGGAGCCTACGAGCAGTACTTC
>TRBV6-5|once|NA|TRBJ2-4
CASRDGQLENIQYF
TGTGCCAGCAGGGATGGACAGCTAGAAAACATTCAGTACTTC
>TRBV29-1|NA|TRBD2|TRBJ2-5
CSVRGLAGLQETQYF
TGCAGCGTCCGCGGACTAGCGGGGTTACAAGAGACCCAGTACTTC
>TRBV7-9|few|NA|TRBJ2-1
CASSREATAYNEQFF
TGTGCCAGCAGCAGGGAGGCAACGGCCTACAATGAGCAGTTCTTC
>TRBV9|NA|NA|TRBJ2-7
CASSVTSGYEQYF
TGTGCCAGCAGCGTGACCTCGGGCTACGAGCAGTACTTC
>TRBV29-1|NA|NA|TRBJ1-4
CSANMGANEKLFF
TGCAGCGCCAACATGGGGGCTAATGAAAAACTGTTTTTT
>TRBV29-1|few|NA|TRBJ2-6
CSVEYALSGANVLTF
TGCAGCGTTGAATATGCACTCTCTGGGGCCAACGTCCTGACTTTC
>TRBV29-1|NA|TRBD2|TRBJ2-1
CSVEGIAGLWYNEQFF
TGCAGCGTTGAAGGGATAGCGGGATTGTGGTACAATGAGCAGTTCTTC
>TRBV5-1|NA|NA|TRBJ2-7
CASSPGTYEQYF
TGCGCCAGCAGCCCGGGAACCTACGAGCAGTACTTC
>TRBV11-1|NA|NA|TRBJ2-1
CASSLPYIDEQFF
TGTGCCAGCAGCTTACCTTACATCGATGAGCAGTTCTTC
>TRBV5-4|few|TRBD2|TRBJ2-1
CASSLVAAGGYNEQFF
TGTGCCAGCAGCTTGGTCGCAGCGGGAGGTTACAATGAGCAGTTCTTC
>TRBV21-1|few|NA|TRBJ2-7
CASSKQKALCEQYF
TGTGCCAGCAGCAAACAAAAGGCCCTCTGCGAGCAGTACTTC
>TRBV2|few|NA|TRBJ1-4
CASSGVGPATNEKLFF
TGTGCCAGCAGTGGCGTCGGTCCCGCAACTAATGAAAAACTGTTTTTT
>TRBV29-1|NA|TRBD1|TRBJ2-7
CSVHGTGSRQYF
TGCAGCGTTCACGGGACAGGGAGTCGGCAGTACTTC
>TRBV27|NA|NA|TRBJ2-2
CASSLLAGYTGELFF
TGTGCCAGCAGTTTATTGGCAGGGTACACCGGGGAGCTGTTTTTT
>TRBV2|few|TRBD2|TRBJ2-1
CASSEDTSGSFEQFF
TGTGCCAGCAGTGAAGACACTAGCGGGAGTTTTGAGCAGTTCTTC
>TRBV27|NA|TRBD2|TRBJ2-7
CASSMGLAGNEQYF
TGTGCCAGCAGTATGGGACTAGCGGGAAATGAGCAGTACTTC
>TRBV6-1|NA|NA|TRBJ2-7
CASSEARDTYEQYF
TGTGCCAGCAGTGAAGCTCGGGATACCTACGAGCAGTACTTC
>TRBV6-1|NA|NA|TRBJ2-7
CASSEAEGLPYEQYF
TGTGCCAGCAGTGAAGCAGAAGGACTACCCTACGAGCAGTACTTC
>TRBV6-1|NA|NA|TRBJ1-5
CASSEEPAGANQPQHF
TGTGCCAGCAGTGAAGAGCCGGCGGGGGCGAATCAGCCCCAGCATTTT
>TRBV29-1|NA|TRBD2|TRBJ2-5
CSVPPAGTSGKETQYF
TGCAGCGTTCCCCCGGCTGGGACTAGCGGAAAAGAGACCCAGTACTTC
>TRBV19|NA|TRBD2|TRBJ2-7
CASSGLAGSSYEQYF
TGTGCCAGTAGCGGACTAGCGGGGAGCTCCTACGAGCAGTACTTC
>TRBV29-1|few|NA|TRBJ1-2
CSVEEATTYGYTF
TGCAGCGTTGAAGAGGCGACAACATACGGCTACACCTTC
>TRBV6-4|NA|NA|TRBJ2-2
CASSDGTDTGELFF
TGTGCCAGCAGTGACGGTACTGACACCGGGGAGCTGTTTTTT
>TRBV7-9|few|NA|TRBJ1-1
CASSQNTEAFF
TGTGCCAGCAGTCAGAACACTGAAGCTTTCTTT
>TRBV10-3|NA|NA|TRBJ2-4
CASIGVDSLAKNIQYF
TGTGCCAGCATCGGGGTTGACAGTCTAGCCAAAAACATTCAGTACTTC
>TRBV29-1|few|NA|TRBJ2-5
CSVSWIAVESETQYF
TGCAGCGTTTCCTGGATTGCGGTAGAGTCAGAGACCCAGTACTTC
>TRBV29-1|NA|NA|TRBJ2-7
CSAQEGAHEQYF
TGCAGCGCACAGGAGGGGGCTCACGAGCAGTACTTC
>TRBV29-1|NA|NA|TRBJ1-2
CSVEEKFYGYTF
TGCAGCGTTGAAGAGAAATTCTATGGCTACACCTTC
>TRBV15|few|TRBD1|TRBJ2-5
CATSRVPGQGVETQYF
TGTGCCACCAGCAGAGTTCCGGGACAGGGGGTGGAGACCCAGTACTTC
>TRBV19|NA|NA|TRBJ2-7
CASSIAGASPSYEQYF
TGTGCCAGTAGTATAGCCGGAGCATCACCGTCTTACGAGCAGTACTTC